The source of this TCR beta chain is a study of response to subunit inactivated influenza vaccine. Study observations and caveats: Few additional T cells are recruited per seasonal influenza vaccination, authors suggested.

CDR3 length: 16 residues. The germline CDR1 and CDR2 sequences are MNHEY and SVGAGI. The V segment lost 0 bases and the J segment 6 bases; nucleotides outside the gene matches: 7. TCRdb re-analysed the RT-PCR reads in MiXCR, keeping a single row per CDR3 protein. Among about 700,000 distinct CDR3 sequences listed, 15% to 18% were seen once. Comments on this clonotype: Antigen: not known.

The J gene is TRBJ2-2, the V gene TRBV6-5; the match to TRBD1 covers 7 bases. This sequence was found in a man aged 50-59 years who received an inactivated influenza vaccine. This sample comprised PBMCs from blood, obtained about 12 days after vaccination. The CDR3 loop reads CASSYSIDRAPGELFF. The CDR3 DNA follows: TGTGCCAGCAGTTACTCTATCGACAGGGCTCCCGGGGAGCTGTTTTTT.